This T cell receptor beta chain was sequenced during a study of cytomegalovirus exposure and HLA in healthy donors. Whole-study findings and limits: In vitro work confirmed that three CMV-associated chains recognize CMV antigens. Researchers counted around 170 TCR beta chains as cytomegalovirus-associated.

Note on this clone: Antigen unknown.

Researchers ran the PCR with 60 Vbeta and 13 Jbeta primers. Here immunoSEQ multiplex PCR was the method, and the copy in TCRdb shows in-frame clones only, minus some. The top ten hold roughly 2.6% of the sample, which has almost 95,000 clones, 69% seen once. The receptor was isolated from a man in his forties or fifties in good health and CMV-seronegative. The specimen sequenced was PBMCs.

The CDR3 here is CASSFLGAGEYEQYV. Written as DNA, the CDR3 is TGTGCCAGCAGTTTTCTCGGAGCCGGGGAGTACGAGCAGTACGTC. The chain carries TRBV28 and TRBJ2-7, with D possibly TRBD2 on 5 matching bases. Germline CDR1 MDHEN, CDR2 SYDVKM. Trimming took 3 bases from V and 4 from J, leaving 16 bases between them. The CDR3 extends over 15 amino acids.